The entry below gives a single TCR beta chain sequence along with its context. In the original analysis: How many nucleated cells were present was estimated from reference gene primer amplification. Sequencing was performed with immunoSEQ multiplex PCR; in TCRdb, only in-frame clones are kept and a portion is missing. For V, J and clone size, that table is used; D and trimming come from the DNA. The table has about 140,000 clones, 75% to 85% seen once. The data derive from a study of blood T cell repertoires in COVID-19. Study as a whole: Whether acute or convalescent, the COVID-19 samples came from the United States, Italy and Spain. PBMCs, B-cell-depleted T cells, or T cells provided the cDNA or gDNA that made up the material.

CDR3 size: 19 residues. Trimming cost V 4 bases and J 6 bases; bases outside gene matches: 15. The germline CDR1 and CDR2 sequences are SGHNT and YENEEA. The chain uses TRBV11-3 and TRBJ2-1; 13 bases are shared with TRBD2. This TCR was recovered from a man aged 60 to 75 with active or convalescent COVID-19. Sequencing input: peripheral blood. CDR3: CASSSVWQLAGGPGNEQFF. DNA for the CDR3: TGTGCCAGCAGCTCCGTTTGGCAACTAGCGGGAGGGCCGGGCAATGAGCAGTTCTTC.